This entry concerns a single T cell receptor (beta chain). The same CDR3 also results from other DNA sequences found in this sample. Germline V lookup: CDR1 MDHEN, CDR2 SYDVKM. Trimming at V came to 2 bases and at J to 5 bases, leaving 4 bases not matched to a gene. This CDR3 spans 15 amino acids. The sample belongs to a study of blood T cell repertoires in COVID-19. Study-wide background: T cells, B-cell-depleted T cells, or PBMCs supplied cDNA or gDNA.

How the authors handled the data: Reference gene primer amplification gave nucleated cell count estimates. Produced via immunoSEQ multiplex PCR; TCRdb's table is partial and in-frame only. From that table come the V and J calls and clone size; the DNA was used to work out D and trimming. The profile covers over 150,000 clones, with roughly 84% appearing a single time and roughly 14% taken by the ten largest. This receptor was obtained from a man between 18 and 29 years old with active or convalescent COVID-19. The chain links TRBV28 to TRBJ2-5, with TRBD1 matching over 11 bases. Sequenced: peripheral blood. The CDR3 is CASSLGGTGGETQYF. CDR3 nucleotides: TGTGCCAGCAGTTTAGGGGGGACAGGGGGTGAGACCCAGTACTTC.